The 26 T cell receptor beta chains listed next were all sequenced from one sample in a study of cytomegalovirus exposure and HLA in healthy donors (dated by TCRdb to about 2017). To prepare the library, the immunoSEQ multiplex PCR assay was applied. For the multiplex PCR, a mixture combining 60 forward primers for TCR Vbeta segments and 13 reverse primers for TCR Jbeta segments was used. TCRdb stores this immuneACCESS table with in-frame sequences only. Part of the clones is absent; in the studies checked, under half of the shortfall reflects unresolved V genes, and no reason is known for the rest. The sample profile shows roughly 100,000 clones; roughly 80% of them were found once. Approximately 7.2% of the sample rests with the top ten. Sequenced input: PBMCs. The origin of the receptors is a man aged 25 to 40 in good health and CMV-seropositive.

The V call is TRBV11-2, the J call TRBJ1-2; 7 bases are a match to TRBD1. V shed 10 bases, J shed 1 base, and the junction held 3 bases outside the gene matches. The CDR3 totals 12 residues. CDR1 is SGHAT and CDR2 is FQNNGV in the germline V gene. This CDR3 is CATTGVNYGYTF. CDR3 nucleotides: TGTGCCACCACAGGGGTTAACTATGGCTACACCTTC. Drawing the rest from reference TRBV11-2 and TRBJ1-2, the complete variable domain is EAGVAQSPRYKIIEKRQSVAFWCNPISGHATLYWYQQILGQGPKLLIQFQNNGVVDDSQLPKDRFSAERLKGVDSTLKIQPAKLEDSAVYLCATTGVNYGYTFGSGTRLTVV.

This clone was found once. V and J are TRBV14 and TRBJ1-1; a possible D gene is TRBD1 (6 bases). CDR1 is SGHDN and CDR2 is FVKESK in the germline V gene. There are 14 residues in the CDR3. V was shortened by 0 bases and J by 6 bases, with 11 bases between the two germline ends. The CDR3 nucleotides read TGTGCCAGCAGCCAAGATGCAGGGGTAGCTGAAGCTTTCTTT. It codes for CASSQDAGVAEAFF.

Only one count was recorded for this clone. CDR3 coding DNA: TGTGCCAGCAGCTTAGACAGGGGCTATGGCTACACCTTC. Translation: CASSLDRGYGYTF. The genes are TRBV11-3 and TRBJ1-2; perhaps TRBD1 as D (6 bases). CDR1 SGHNT and CDR2 YENEEA come from the germline V gene. V lost 0 bases, J lost 4 bases, and 6 bases lay in between. This CDR3 has 13 amino acids.

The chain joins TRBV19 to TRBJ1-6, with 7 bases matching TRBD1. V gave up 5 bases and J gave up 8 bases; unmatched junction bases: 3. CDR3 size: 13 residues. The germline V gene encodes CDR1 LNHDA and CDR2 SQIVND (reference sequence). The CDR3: CASSHQGDSPLHF. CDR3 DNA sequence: TGTGCCAGTAGTCATCAGGGGGATTCACCCCTCCACTTT.

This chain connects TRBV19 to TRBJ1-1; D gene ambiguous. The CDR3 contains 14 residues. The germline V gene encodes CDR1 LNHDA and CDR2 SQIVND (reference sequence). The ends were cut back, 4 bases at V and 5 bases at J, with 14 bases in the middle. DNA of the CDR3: TGTGCCAGTAGTACCTTCTGGACTGGGACTGAAGCTTTCTTT. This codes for CASSTFWTGTEAFF.

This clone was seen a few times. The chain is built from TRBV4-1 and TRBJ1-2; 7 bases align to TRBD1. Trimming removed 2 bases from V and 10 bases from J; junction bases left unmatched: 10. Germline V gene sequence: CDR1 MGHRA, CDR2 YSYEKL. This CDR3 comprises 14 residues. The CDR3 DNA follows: TGCGCCAGCAGCCAAACCATACTTACAGGGGACTACACCTTC. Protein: CASSQTILTGDYTF.

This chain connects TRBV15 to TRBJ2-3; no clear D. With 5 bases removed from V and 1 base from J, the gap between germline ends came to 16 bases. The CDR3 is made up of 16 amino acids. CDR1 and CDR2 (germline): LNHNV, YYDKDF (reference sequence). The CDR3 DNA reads TGTGCCACCAGCGCCCGGTCCCTTGCCGGCACAGATACGCAGTATTTT. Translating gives CATSARSLAGTDTQYF.

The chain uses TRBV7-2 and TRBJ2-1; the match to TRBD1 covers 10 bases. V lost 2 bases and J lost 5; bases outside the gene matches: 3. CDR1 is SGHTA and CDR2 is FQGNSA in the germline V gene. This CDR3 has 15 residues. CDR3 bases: TGTGCCAGCAGCTTAAGACAGGGGGCGCACAATGAGCAGTTCTTC. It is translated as CASSLRQGAHNEQFF.

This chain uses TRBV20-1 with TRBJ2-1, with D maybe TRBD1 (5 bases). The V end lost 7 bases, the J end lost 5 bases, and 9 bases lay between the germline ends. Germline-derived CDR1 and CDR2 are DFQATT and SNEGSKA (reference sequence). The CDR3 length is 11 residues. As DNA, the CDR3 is TGCAGTGGTCAGGGTAACAATGAGCAGTTCTTC. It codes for CSGQGNNEQFF.

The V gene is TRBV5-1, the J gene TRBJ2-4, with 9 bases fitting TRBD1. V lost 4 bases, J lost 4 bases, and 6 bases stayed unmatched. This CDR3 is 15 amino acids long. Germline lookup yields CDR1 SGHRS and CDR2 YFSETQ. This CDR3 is CASSTFGTGKNIQYF. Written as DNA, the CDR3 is TGCGCCAGCAGCACTTTTGGGACAGGGAAAAACATTCAGTACTTC.

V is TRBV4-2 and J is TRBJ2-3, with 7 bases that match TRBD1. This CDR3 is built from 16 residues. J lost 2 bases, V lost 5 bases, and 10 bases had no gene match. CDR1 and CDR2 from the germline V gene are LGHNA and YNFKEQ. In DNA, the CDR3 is TGTGCCAGCAGCGTGCGCCGGGACAGTCTCACAGATACGCAGTATTTT. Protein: CASSVRRDSLTDTQYF.

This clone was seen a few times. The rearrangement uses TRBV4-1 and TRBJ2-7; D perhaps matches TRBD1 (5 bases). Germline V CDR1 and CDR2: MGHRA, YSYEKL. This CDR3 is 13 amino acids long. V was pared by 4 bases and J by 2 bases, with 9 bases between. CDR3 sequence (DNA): TGCGCCAGCAGCCCTATCAGGGCCTACGAGCAGTACTTC. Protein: CASSPIRAYEQYF.

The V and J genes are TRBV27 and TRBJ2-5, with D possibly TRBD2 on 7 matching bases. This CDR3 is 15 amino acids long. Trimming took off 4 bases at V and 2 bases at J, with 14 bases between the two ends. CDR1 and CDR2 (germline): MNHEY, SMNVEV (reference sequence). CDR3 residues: CASSYGGAFQETQYF. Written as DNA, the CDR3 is TGTGCCAGCAGTTATGGGGGGGCTTTTCAAGAGACCCAGTACTTC.

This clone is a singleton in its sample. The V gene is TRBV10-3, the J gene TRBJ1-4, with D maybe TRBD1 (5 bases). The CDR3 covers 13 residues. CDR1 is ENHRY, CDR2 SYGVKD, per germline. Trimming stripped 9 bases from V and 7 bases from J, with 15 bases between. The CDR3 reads CAMRGDLAEKLFF. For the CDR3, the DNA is TGTGCCATGCGAGGGGACTTGGCTGAAAAACTGTTTTTT.

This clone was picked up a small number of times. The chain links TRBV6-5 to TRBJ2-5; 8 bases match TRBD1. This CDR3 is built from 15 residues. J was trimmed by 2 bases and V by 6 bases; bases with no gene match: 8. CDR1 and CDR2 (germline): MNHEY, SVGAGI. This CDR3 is CASSPPRTGQETQYF. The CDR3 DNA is TGTGCCAGCAGCCCTCCCCGGACAGGGCAAGAGACCCAGTACTTC.

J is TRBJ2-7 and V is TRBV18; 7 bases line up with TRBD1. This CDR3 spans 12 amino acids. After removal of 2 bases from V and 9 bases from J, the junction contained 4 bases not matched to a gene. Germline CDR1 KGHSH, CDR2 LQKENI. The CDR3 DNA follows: TGTGCCAGCTCACCAGACAGGGCCGGGCAGTACTTC. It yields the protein CASSPDRAGQYF.

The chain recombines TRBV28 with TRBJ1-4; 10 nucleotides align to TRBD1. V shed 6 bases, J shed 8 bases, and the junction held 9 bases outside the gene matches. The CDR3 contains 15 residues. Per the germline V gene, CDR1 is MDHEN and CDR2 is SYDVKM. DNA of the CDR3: TGTGCCAGCAGCAAGACAGGGGGCGTCGAGGAAAAACTGTTTTTT. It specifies CASSKTGGVEEKLFF.

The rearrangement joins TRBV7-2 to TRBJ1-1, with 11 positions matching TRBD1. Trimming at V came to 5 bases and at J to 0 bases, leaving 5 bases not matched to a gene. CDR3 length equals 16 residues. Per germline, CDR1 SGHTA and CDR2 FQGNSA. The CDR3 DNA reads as TGTGCCAGCAGCCCAGGGACAGGGGGTATGAACACTGAAGCTTTCTTT. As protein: CASSPGTGGMNTEAFF.

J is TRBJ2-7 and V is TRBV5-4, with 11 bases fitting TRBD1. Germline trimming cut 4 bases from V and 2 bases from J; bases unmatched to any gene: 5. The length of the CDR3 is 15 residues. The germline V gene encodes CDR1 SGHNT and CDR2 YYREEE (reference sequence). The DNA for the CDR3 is TGTGCCAGCAGCCCGGGGACAGGGGGGACCTACGAGCAGTACTTC. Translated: CASSPGTGGTYEQYF.

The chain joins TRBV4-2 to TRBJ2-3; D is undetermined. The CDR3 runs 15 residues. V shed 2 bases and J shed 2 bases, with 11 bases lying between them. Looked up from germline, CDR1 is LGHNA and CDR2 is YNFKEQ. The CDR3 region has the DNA TGTGCCAGCAGCCAACGCGTCTATTACACAGATACGCAGTATTTT. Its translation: CASSQRVYYTDTQYF.

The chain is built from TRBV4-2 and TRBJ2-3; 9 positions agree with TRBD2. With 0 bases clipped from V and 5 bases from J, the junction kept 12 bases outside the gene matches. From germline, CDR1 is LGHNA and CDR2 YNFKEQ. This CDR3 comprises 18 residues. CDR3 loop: CASSQDRISGGREDTQYF. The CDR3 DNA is TGTGCCAGCAGCCAAGATCGGATTAGCGGGGGCCGAGAAGATACGCAGTATTTT.

The CDR3 spells CASSPDRSTIYF. The CDR3 DNA follows: TGTGCCAGCAGTCCGGACAGAAGCACCATATATTTT. V is TRBV6-5 and J is TRBJ1-3; the D gene is possibly TRBD1 (6 bases). The V end was cut by 5 bases, the J end by 9 bases, with 11 bases between. The germline V gene encodes CDR1 MNHEY and CDR2 SVGAGI. This CDR3 is 12 amino acids long.

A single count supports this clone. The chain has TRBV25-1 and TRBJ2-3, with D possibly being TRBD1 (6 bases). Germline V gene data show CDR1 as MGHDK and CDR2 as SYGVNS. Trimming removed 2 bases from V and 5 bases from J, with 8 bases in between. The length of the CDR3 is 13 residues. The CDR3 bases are TGTGCCAGCAGTGAAACAGGGAAAGATACGCAGTATTTT. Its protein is CASSETGKDTQYF. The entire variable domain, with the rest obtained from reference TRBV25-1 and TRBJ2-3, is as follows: EADIYQTPRYLVIGTGKKITLECSQTMGHDKMYWYQQDPGMELHLIHYSYGVNSTEKGDLSSESTVSRIRTEHFPLTLESARPSHTSQYLCASSETGKDTQYFGPGTRLTVL.

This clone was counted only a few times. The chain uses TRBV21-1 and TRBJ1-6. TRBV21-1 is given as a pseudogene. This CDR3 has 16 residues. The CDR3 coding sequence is TGTGCCAGCAGCAGGAGGGTCGCCTCCTATAATTCACCCCTCCACTTT. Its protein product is CASSRRVASYNSPLHF.

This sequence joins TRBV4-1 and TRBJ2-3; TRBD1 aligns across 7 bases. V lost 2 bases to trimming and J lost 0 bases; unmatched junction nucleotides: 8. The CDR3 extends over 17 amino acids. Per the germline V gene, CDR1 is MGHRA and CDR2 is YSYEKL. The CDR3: CASSQYSGQLSTDTQYF. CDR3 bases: TGCGCCAGCAGCCAATACTCGGGACAGCTAAGCACAGATACGCAGTATTTT.

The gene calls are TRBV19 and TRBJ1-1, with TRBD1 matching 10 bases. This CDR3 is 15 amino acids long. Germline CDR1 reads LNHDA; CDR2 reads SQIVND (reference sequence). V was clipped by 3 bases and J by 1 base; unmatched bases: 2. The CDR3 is CASSIDRGPNTEAFF. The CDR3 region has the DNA TGTGCCAGTAGTATTGACAGGGGGCCGAACACTGAAGCTTTCTTT.